Here is one T cell receptor beta chain with its context. Its recognized antigen is unknown. Within one base of it there is no much larger clone, and no base qualities were kept. For sequencing of the TCRbeta CDR3 region, genomic DNA was extracted from the sorted cells. TCRbeta CDR3 regions were sequenced using the immunoSEQ Assay. This immuneACCESS table, as held by TCRdb, lists in-frame sequences with V and J called but not all clones. Of the missing ones, under half trace to an unresolved V gene in checked studies; the others have no known cause. The sample table contains about 95,000 clones; only one count was recorded for 89% of them. Approximately 0.3% of the sample rests with the top ten. This entry comes from a study of OX40 agonist ivuxolimab in advanced cancers. For the study in its entirety: Ivuxolimab was an agonistic, fully human IgG2 monoclonal antibody directed against OX40 (CD134), a costimulatory receptor. Intravenous ivuxolimab was administered to patients every 2 weeks at six dose levels: 0.01, 0.1, 0.3, 1.5, 3 and 10 mg/kg. Of the roughly 51 patients in dose escalation, about 20 had hepatocellular carcinoma, approximately 15 had melanoma, 9 had renal cell carcinoma and 9 had head and neck cancer. In the dose-escalation cohort, approximately 82% of patients were male, and the mean age was around 60 years, with a range of roughly 23 to 85. Patients were allowed to have had prior anti-PD-1, anti-PD-L1 or anti-CTLA-4 therapy, and roughly 40% of the dose-escalation patients had previously received checkpoint inhibitors. Partial responses occurred in three dose-escalation patients, of whom one had hepatocellular carcinoma and two had cutaneous melanoma. Peripheral TCRbeta sequencing was intended to test whether TCR sequence diversity was altered and clonal T-cell expansion was caused by ivuxolimab. The paper covers the monotherapy dose-escalation part of the phase I ivuxolimab trial, which included N of about 56 patients. Study-wide conclusions, independent of this receptor: Antigen specificity was not determined for the clonally expanded peripheral T cells. After ivuxolimab, more expanded clones were found on average in CD8+ T cells than in CD4+ T cells. Partial responders in the 0.1-3.0 mg/kg groups had among the lowest normalized peripheral clonal expansion, especially among CD8+ T cells. At doses of 0.1 to 3.0 mg/kg, clonal expansion of both CD4+ and CD8+ blood T cells was observed from baseline to week 6. Low levels of normalized T-cell clonal expansion were also seen in some patients who did not respond.

The trial excluded patients who had a history of autoimmune disease or were on systemic immunosuppression. Peripheral blood for TCR sequencing was drawn from every dose cohort at baseline, at cycle 4 day 1 and at cycle 7 day 1. Samples came from an open-label, multicenter, first-in-human phase I dose-escalation trial of ivuxolimab. The trial enrolled adults with locally advanced or metastatic head and neck squamous cell, hepatocellular, melanoma or renal cell carcinoma. CD4+ and CD8+ T cells were sorted separately from peripheral blood before TCR sequencing. Taken from cysteine to phenylalanine, the CDR3 has 14 residues. The kept DNA is CDR3 alone, 42 bases in frame from the first base. V and J are truncated by 0 bases and 2 bases respectively, leaving an intervening sequence of 7 bases. Via the germline V gene (reference sequence), CDR1 is GTSNPN and CDR2 SVGIG.

The sequences come from CD4+ or CD8+ T cells sorted from blood, collected in a trial of the OX40 agonist ivuxolimab. The source of this sequence is an adult with an advanced solid tumor such as melanoma, head and neck, liver or kidney cancer. The rearrangement combines TRBV30 with TRBJ1-4; the D gene assignment is ambiguous. The DNA is as follows: TGTGCCTGGAGTGTTATTGGTACTAATGAAAAACTGTTTTTT. The translation is CAWSVIGTNEKLFF.